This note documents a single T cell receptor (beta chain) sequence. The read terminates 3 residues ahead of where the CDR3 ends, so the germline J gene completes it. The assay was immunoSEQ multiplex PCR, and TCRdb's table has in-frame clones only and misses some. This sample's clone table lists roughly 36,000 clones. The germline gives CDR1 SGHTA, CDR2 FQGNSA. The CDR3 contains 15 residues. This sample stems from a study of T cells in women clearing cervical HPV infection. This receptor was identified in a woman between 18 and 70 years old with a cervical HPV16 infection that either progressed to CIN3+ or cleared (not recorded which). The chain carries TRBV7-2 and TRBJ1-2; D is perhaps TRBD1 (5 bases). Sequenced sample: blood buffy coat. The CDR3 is CASSPSGGLTDTYTF. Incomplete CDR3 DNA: TGTGCCAGCAGCCCTAGCGGGGGGTTAACAGATACC.